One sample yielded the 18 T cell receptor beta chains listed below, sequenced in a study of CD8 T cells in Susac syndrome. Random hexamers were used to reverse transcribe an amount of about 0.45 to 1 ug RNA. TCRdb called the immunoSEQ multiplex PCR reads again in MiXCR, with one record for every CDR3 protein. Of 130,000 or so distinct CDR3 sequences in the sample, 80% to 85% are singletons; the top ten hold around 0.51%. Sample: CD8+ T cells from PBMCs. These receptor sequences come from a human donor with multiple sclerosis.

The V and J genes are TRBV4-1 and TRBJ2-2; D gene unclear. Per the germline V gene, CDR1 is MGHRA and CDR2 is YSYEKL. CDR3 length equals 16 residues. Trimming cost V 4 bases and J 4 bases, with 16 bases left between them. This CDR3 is CASSRDPYGSTGELFF. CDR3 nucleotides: TGCGCCAGCAGCCGCGACCCGTACGGAAGCACCGGGGAGCTGTTTTTT.

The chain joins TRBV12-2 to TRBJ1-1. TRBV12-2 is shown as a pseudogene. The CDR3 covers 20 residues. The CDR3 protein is CASRLARDPKAGSRNTEAFF. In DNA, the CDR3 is TGTGCAAGTCGCTTAGCGCGGGACCCCAAGGCGGGGTCTAGGAACACTGAAGCTTTCTTT.

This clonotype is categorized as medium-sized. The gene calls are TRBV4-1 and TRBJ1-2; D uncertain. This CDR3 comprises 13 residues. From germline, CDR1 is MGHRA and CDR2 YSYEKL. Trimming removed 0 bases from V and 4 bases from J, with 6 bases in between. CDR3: CASSQEDRYGYTF. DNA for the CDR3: TGCGCCAGCAGCCAAGAAGATCGCTATGGCTACACCTTC.

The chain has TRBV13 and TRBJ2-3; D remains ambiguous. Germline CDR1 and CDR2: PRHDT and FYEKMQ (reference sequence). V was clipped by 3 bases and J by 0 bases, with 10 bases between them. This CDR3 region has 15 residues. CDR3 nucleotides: TGTGCCAGCAGCTTGTGGGAACTAAGCACAGATACGCAGTATTTT. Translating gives CASSLWELSTDTQYF.

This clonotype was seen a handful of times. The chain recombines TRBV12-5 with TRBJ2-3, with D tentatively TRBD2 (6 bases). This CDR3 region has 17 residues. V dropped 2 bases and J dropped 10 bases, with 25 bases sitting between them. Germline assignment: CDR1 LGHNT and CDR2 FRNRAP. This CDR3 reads CASGLSRLGIIHRAQYF. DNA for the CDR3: TGTGCTAGTGGTTTGTCCCGACTAGGGATCATTCATCGGGCGCAGTATTTT. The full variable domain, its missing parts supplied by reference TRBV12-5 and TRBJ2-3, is DARVTQTPRHKVTEMGQEVTMRCQPILGHNTVFWYRQTMMQGLELLAYFRNRAPLDDSGMPKDRFSAEMPDATLATLKIQPSEPRDSAVYFCASGLSRLGIIHRAQYFGPGTRLTVL.

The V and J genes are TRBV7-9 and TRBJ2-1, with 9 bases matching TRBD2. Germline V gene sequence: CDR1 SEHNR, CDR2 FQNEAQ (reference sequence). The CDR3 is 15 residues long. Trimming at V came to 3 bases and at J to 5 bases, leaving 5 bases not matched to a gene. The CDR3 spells CASSFSSGANNEQFF. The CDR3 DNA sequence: TGTGCCAGCAGCTTCTCTAGCGGGGCCAACAATGAGCAGTTCTTC.

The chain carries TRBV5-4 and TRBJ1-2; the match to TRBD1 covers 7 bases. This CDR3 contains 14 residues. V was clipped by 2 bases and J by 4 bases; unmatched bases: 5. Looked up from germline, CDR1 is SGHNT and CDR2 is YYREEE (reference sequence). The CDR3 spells CASSFQQGFYGYTF. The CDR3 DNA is TGTGCCAGCAGCTTTCAACAGGGGTTCTATGGCTACACCTTC.

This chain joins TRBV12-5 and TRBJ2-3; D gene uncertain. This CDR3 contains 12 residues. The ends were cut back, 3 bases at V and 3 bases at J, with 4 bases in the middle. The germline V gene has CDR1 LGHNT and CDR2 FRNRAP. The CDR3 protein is CASGLMTDTQYF. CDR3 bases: TGTGCTAGTGGTTTAATGACAGATACGCAGTATTTT.

The CDR3 loop is CASRRDPDEQFF. For the CDR3, the DNA is TGTGCCAGCAGACGGGACCCAGATGAGCAGTTCTTC. The chain uses TRBV7-9 and TRBJ2-1; D assignment may be TRBD1 or TRBD2 (5 bases each). CDR3 size: 12 residues. Germline CDR1 reads SEHNR; CDR2 reads FQNEAQ (reference sequence). V was pared by 6 bases and J by 8 bases, with 11 bases between.

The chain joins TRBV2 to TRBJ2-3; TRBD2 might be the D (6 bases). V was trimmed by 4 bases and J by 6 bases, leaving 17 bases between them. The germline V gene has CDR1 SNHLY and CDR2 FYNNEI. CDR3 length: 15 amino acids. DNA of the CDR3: TGTGCCAGCAGTGGTTTGGGAGGACCCCGGGATACGCAGTATTTT. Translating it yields CASSGLGGPRDTQYF. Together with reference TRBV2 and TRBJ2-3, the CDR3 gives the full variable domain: EPEVTQTPSHQVTQMGQEVILRCVPISNHLYFYWYRQILGQKVEFLVSFYNNEISEKSEIFDDQFSVERPDGSNFTLKIRSTKLEDSAMYFCASSGLGGPRDTQYFGPGTRLTVL.

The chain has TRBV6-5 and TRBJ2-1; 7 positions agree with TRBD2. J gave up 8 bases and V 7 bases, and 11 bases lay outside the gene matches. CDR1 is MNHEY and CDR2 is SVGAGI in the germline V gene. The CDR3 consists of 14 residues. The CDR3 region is CASTSRDYPDEQFF. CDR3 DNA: TGTGCCAGCACCTCGAGGGACTATCCTGATGAGCAGTTCTTC.

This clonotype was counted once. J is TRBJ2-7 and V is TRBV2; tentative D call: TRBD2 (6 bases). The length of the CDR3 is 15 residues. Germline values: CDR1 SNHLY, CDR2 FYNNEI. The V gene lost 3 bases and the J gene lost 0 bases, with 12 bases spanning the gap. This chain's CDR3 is CASSEGGPSSYEQYF. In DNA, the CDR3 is TGTGCCAGCAGTGAGGGAGGACCTAGCTCCTACGAGCAGTACTTC.

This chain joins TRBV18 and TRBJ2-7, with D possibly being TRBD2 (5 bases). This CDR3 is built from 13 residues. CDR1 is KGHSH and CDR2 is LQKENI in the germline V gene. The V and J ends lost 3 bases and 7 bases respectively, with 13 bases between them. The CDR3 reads CASSPGLPGEQYV. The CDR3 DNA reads TGTGCCAGCTCACCCGGGCTCCCGGGGGAGCAGTACGTC.

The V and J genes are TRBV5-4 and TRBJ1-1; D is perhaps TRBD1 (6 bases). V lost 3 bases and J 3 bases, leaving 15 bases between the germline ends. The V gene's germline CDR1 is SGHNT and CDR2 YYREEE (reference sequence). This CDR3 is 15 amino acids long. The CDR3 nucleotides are TGTGCCAGCAGCTCGCCACAGGGTTTGGACACTGAAGCTTTCTTT. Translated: CASSSPQGLDTEAFF.

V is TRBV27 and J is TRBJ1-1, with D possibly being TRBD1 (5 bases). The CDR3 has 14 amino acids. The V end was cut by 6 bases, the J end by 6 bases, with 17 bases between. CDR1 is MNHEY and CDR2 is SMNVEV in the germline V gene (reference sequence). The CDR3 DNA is TGTGCCAGCAGGGCGACGACGGGGCTATCTGAAGCTTTCTTT. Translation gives CASRATTGLSEAFF.

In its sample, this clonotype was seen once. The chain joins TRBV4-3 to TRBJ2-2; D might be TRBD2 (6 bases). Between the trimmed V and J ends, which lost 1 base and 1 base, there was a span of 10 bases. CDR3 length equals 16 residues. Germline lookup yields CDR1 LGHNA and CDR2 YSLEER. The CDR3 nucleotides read TGCGCCAGCAGCCAAGGCTGGCGGGAGAACACCGGGGAGCTGTTTTTT. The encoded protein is CASSQGWRENTGELFF.

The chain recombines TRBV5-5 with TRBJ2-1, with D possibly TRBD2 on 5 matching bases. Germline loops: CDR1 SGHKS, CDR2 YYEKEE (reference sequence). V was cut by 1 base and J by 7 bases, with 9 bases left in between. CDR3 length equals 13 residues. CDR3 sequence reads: CASSLLGANEQFF. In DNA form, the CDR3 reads TGTGCCAGCAGCTTGTTGGGAGCGAATGAGCAGTTCTTC.

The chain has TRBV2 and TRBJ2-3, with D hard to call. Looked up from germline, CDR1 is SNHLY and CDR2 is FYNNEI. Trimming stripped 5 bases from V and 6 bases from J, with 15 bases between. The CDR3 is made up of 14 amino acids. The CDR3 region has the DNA TGTGCCAGCAGTACACCCTACGGTTCGGATACGCAGTATTTT. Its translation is CASSTPYGSDTQYF. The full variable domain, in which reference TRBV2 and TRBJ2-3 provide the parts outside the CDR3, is EPEVTQTPSHQVTQMGQEVILRCVPISNHLYFYWYRQILGQKVEFLVSFYNNEISEKSEIFDDQFSVERPDGSNFTLKIRSTKLEDSAMYFCASSTPYGSDTQYFGPGTRLTVL.